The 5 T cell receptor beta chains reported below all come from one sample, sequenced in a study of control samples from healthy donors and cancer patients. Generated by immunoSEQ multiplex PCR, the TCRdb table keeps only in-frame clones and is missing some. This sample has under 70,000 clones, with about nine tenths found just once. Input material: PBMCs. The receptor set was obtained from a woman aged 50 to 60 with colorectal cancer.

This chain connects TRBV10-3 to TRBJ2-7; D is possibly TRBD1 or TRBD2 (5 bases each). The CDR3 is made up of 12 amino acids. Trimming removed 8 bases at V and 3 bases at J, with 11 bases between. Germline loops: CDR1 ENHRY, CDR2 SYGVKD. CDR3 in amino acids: CAIRGEGYEQYF. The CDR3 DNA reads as TGTGCCATCCGGGGCGAGGGCTACGAGCAGTACTTC.

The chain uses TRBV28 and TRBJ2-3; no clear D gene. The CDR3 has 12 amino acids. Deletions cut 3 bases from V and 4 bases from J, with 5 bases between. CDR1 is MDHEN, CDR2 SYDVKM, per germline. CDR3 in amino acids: CASSLRPDTQYF. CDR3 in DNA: TGTGCCAGCAGTTTGAGGCCAGATACGCAGTATTTT.

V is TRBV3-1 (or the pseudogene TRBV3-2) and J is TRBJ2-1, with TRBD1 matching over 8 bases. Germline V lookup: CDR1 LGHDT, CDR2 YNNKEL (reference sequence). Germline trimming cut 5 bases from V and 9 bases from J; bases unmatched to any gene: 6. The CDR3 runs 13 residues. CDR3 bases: TGTGCCAGCAGCGGGACAGGTGTGGGTGAGCAGTTCTTC. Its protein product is CASSGTGVGEQFF.

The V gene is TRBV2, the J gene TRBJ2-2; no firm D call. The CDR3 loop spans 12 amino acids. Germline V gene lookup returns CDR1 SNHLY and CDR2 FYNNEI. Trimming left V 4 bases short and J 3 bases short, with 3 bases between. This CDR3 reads CASSVDTGELFF. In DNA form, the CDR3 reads TGTGCCAGCAGTGTGGACACCGGGGAGCTGTTTTTT.

The CDR3 DNA is TGTGCCAGCAGCTTGTATGTTCGGAGGAGGGGCTATGGCTACACCTTC. As protein: CASSLYVRRRGYGYTF. The J gene is TRBJ1-2, the V gene TRBV5-6; a possible D gene is TRBD1 (5 bases). CDR3 size: 16 residues. Trimming cost V 1 base and J 4 bases, with 17 bases left between them. Per germline, CDR1 SGHDT and CDR2 YYEEEE. The entire variable domain, with the rest obtained from reference TRBV5-6 and TRBJ1-2, is as follows: DAGVTQSPTHLIKTRGQQVTLRCSPKSGHDTVSWYQQALGQGPQFIFQYYEEEERQRGNFPDRFSGHQFPNYSSELNVNALLLGDSALYLCASSLYVRRRGYGYTFGSGTRLTVV.